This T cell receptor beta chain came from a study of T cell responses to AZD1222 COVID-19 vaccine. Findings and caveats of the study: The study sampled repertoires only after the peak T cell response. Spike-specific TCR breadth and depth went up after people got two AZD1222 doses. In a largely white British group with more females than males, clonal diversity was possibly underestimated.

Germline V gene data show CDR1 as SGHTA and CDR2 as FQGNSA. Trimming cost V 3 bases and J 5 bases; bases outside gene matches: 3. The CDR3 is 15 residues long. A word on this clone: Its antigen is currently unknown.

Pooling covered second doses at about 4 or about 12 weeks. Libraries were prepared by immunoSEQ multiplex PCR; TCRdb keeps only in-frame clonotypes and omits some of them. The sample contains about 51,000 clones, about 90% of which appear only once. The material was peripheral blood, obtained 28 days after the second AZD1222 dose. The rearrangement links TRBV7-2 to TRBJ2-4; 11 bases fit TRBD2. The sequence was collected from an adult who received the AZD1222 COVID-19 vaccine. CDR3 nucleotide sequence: TGTGCCAGCAGCTTGATGACTAGCGGGGAAAACATTCAGTACTTC. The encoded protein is CASSLMTSGENIQYF.